This TCR beta chain was sequenced in a study of blood T cell repertoires in COVID-19. Study-level background: From T cells, B-cell-depleted T cells, or PBMCs came the material, which was cDNA or gDNA.

Methods used by the authors: Reference gene primer amplification gave estimated nucleated cell counts. TCRdb's table, derived via immunoSEQ multiplex PCR, lists solely in-frame clones and lacks some. That table gives V, J and clone size, and the DNA gave D and trimming. The table includes about 220,000 clones, 84% detected once. The germline V gene has CDR1 MDHEN and CDR2 SYDVKM. Trimming took 2 bases from V and 6 from J, leaving 20 bases between them. The CDR3 sequence is 17 residues long. Sequenced: peripheral blood. This receptor was taken from a man between 50 and 59 years old with active or convalescent COVID-19. The gene calls are TRBV28 and TRBJ2-1, with a possible D match to TRBD1 (8 bases). CDR3 amino acids: CASSLTGGVLLGNEQFF. DNA for the CDR3: TGTGCCAGCAGTTTAACAGGGGGGGTCCTACTGGGCAATGAGCAGTTCTTC. Supplemented by reference TRBV28 and TRBJ2-1, the full variable domain reads DVKVTQSSRYLVKRTGEKVFLECVQDMDHENMFWYRQDPGLGLRLIYFSYDVKMKEKGDIPEGYSVSREKKERFSLILESASTNQTSMYLCASSLTGGVLLGNEQFFGPGTRLTVL.